This T cell receptor beta chain was captured by sequencing in a study of Ad26.COV2.S vaccination and SARS-CoV-2 variants. Study-wide context: Donor had been placed in the Ad26.COV2.S arm of the COV1001 trial. Whole-study findings and limits: Considerable breadth of spike-specific CD8+ and CD4+ T cell responses has reportedly been documented following vaccination. Vaccine recipients and placebo recipients showed similar non-spike TCR breadth.

Notes on this clone: Its antigen remains unknown.

Assay used: immunoSEQ multiplex PCR; TCRdb lists only in-frame clones, some missing. The data contain almost 400,000 clones, about 88% of them singletons. Specified treatment: around 19 received Ad26.COV2.S at low or high dose, single or two shots; 5 received placebo; per-sample allocation not given. Specimen acquisition occurred on day 63 following the initial vaccine or placebo injection. This CDR3 comprises 13 residues. Per germline, CDR1 SQVTM and CDR2 ANQGSEA. V shed 4 bases and J 4 bases; nucleotides not matched to a gene: 5. The clonotype comes from a person aged 18-60 years who received the Ad26.COV2.S COVID-19 vaccine or a placebo. The chain employs TRBV29-1 and TRBJ2-3, with 7 positions matching TRBD2. The sample consisted of peripheral blood, taken in a trial of Ad26.COV2.S vaccine versus placebo. This CDR3 reads CSVGGGNPDTQYF. The CDR3 nucleotides read TGCAGCGTTGGGGGAGGGAATCCAGATACGCAGTATTTT.